These T cell receptor beta chains were read from a single sample in a study of T cell changes during pregnancy in multiple sclerosis. Assay: immunoSEQ multiplex PCR; the TCRdb copy retains only in-frame clones and omits some. Found here are 45,000 to 50,000 clones, almost 95% of them singletons; the top ten hold about 0.36%. The sequencing used CD4+ T cells from peripheral blood mononuclear cells, collected in the second trimester of pregnancy. The source is a female donor in good health, enrolled as a control in a pregnancy study. The CDR3 runs from the conserved cysteine through the conserved F or W. The order of the fields is V gene, clone size, J gene, D gene, CDR3 DNA, CDR3 protein. A D gene is named only where the DNA matches it firmly. The listing skips clone size in some rows; elsewhere it reads once, few, many or a size class.

>TRBV5-6|.|TRBJ1-2|TRBD1
TGTGCCAGCAGCCCCCTCTCACAGGGGGCCGACTTACACTATGGCTACACCTTC
CASSPLSQGADLHYGYTF
>TRBV30|.|TRBJ1-1|.
TGTGCCTGGAAGCAGGGGTTGAACACTGAAGCTTTCTTT
CAWKQGLNTEAFF
>TRBV7-3|.|TRBJ2-3|TRBD2
TGTGCCAGCAGCCAGCAAGGCGGGGGGCCACATACGCAGTATTTT
CASSQQGGGPHTQYF
>TRBV19|.|TRBJ2-2|TRBD2
TGTGCCAGTTCACCAGGGACTAGCGGGAGACCGAACACCGGGGAGCTGTTTTTT
CASSPGTSGRPNTGELFF
>TRBV11-2|once|TRBJ2-6|TRBD1
TGTGCCAGCAGCTTAACAGGGGGCCTTGGGGCCAACGTCCTGACTTTC
CASSLTGGLGANVLTF
>TRBV6-5|.|TRBJ2-3|TRBD1
TGTGCTACGGGACAGGGAGGGGCAGATACGCAGTATTTT
CATGQGGADTQYF
>TRBV29-1|few|TRBJ1-1|.
TGCAGCGTTTCTTGGGGGCTCACTGAAGCTTTCTTT
CSVSWGLTEAFF
>TRBV18|.|TRBJ1-4|.
TGTGCCAGCTCACCACGAGAGGGTGTCGGTGAAAAACTGTTTTTT
CASSPREGVGEKLFF
>TRBV7-2|.|TRBJ1-1|.
TGTGCCAGCAGCTTAAGGACTTTTCTTGGGAACACTGAAGCTTTCTTT
CASSLRTFLGNTEAFF
>TRBV19|once|TRBJ1-6|.
TGTGCCACCCGCCCCGTCGGGGGGGTCGGGGGACCCCTCCACTTT
CATRPVGGVGGPLHF
>TRBV14|.|TRBJ2-1|.
TGTGCCAGCAGCCAAACCACCGGGGGGCTGAATGAGCAGTTCTTC
CASSQTTGGLNEQFF
>TRBV29-1|.|TRBJ1-6|TRBD1
TGCAGCGTCCTTGACACAGGGACAGAATCACCCCTCCACTTT
CSVLDTGTESPLHF
>TRBV11-3|.|TRBJ2-5|.
TGTGCCAGCAGCTTGGGACTTCGCCAAGAGACCCAGTACTTC
CASSLGLRQETQYF
>TRBV5-4|once|TRBJ2-7|.
TGTGCCAGCAGCCGTGGGACTCACTACGAGCAGTACTTC
CASSRGTHYEQYF
>TRBV4-3|.|TRBJ2-6|TRBD2
TGCGCCAGCACCCAAGAACCTAGCGGGGGGCCCAGGGTCCTGACTTTC
CASTQEPSGGPRVLTF
>TRBV4-2|.|TRBJ2-1|TRBD2
TGTGCCAGCAGCCAAGACGGGACTAGTGACAATGAGCAGTTCTTC
CASSQDGTSDNEQFF
>TRBV14|.|TRBJ1-2|TRBD1
TGTGCCAGCAGCCAAGTGAGGGACAGGGGTGGCTACACCTTC
CASSQVRDRGGYTF
>TRBV6-6|.|TRBJ2-7|.
TGTGCCAGCAGTTACTCGAAACTCTACGAGCAGTACTTC
CASSYSKLYEQYF
>TRBV2|.|TRBJ2-1|.
TGTGCCAGCAGCCCCCAGCCGGGGTCGGGGAATGAGCAGTTCTTC
CASSPQPGSGNEQFF
>TRBV6-6|.|TRBJ1-1|TRBD1
TGTGCCAGCAGTTACCCACCGGGACAGGGGAATCAGGCTTTCTTT
CASSYPPGQGNQAFF
>TRBV2|.|TRBJ1-5|.
TGTGCCAGCAGTGCTACCGGGGATCAGCCCCAGCATTTT
CASSATGDQPQHF
>TRBV5-6|.|TRBJ1-1|TRBD1
TGTGCCAGCAGCTCCGACAGGGCCCCTGAAGCTTTCTTT
CASSSDRAPEAFF
>TRBV7-3|.|TRBJ2-5|TRBD2
TGTGCCAGCAGCTTAGGACTAGCGGGGGGAACAGAGACCCAGTACTTC
CASSLGLAGGTETQYF
>TRBV30|.|TRBJ1-1|.
TGTGCCTGGAGTGCGTACGGAGGCACTGAAGCTTTCTTT
CAWSAYGGTEAFF
>TRBV9|.|TRBJ2-7|TRBD2
TGTGCCAGCAGCGTAGGCCCCGGGACTAGCGGGGGGGCATTCGAGCAGTACTTC
CASSVGPGTSGGAFEQYF
>TRBV6-1|.|TRBJ2-7|.
TGTGCCAGCAGTGAAGGGGCCCCAGGGAACGAGCAGTACTTC
CASSEGAPGNEQYF
>TRBV5-4|.|TRBJ1-5|.
TGTGCCAGCAGCCTGCAGGGGTTCAATCAGCCCCAGCATTTT
CASSLQGFNQPQHF
>TRBV7-2|.|TRBJ2-1|TRBD2
TGTGCCAGCAGCTACGGGACTAGCGGGGGGCGGGGGCAGTTCTTC
CASSYGTSGGRGQFF
>TRBV18|.|TRBJ1-3|.
TGTGCCAGCTCACAGGGGACCGCAGGGGACACCATATATTTT
CASSQGTAGDTIYF
>TRBV4-3|.|TRBJ1-3|.
TGCGCCAGCAGCCTAAGGGCAGGGAATGAAAACACCATATATTTT
CASSLRAGNENTIYF
>TRBV10-1|.|TRBJ2-3|TRBD1
TGCGCCAGCAGTGAGGACCTGACAGGGGATAGCACAGATACGCAGTATTTT
CASSEDLTGDSTDTQYF
>TRBV6-1|.|TRBJ1-2|.
TGTGCCAGCAGTGCAGTACAGGTTTATGGCTACACCTTC
CASSAVQVYGYTF
>TRBV19|.|TRBJ1-4|TRBD1
TGTGCCAGTAGTTTGACAGGGACGGCTGAAAAACTGTTTTTT
CASSLTGTAEKLFF
>TRBV7-9|.|TRBJ1-2|TRBD1
TGTGCCAGCAGCTTTCTTATGGACAGGGATCACTATGGCTACACCTTC
CASSFLMDRDHYGYTF
>TRBV6-5|.|TRBJ2-3|TRBD2
TGTGCCAGCAGTTACGCTAGCGGGGGAGTTACAGATACGCAGTATTTT
CASSYASGGVTDTQYF
>TRBV4-1|once|TRBJ1-5|TRBD1
TGCGCCAGCAGTCCGGGACAGGGGGATTATCAGCCCCAGCATTTT
CASSPGQGDYQPQHF
>TRBV14|.|TRBJ1-1|TRBD1
TGTGCCAGCAGCCCCGGGACAGGGGTTGGCCGCACTGAAGCTTTCTTT
CASSPGTGVGRTEAFF
>TRBV11-3|.|TRBJ2-1|TRBD1
TGTGCCAGCAGCTTAGATGTAGGGGGCGAGCAGTTCTTC
CASSLDVGGEQFF
>TRBV9|.|TRBJ2-5|.
TGTGCCAGCAGCGTAGATTCCGACAGGACGAAGACCCAGTACTTC
CASSVDSDRTKTQYF
>TRBV9|.|TRBJ2-3|.
TGTGCCAGCAGCGCAGACAGCGCCACAGATACGCAGTATTTT
CASSADSATDTQYF
>TRBV7-9|.|TRBJ2-2|.
TGTGCCAGCAGCCGTGGGGCAGGGGCGACCGGGGAGCTGTTTTTT
CASSRGAGATGELFF
>TRBV18|once|TRBJ1-5|TRBD1
TGTGCCAGCTCACCCCCTGGACAGGGGGCTTTTCAGCCCCAGCATTTT
CASSPPGQGAFQPQHF
>TRBV27|.|TRBJ2-7|.
TGTGCCAGCAGTCTCCCGACCGGGACCTACGAGCAGTACTTC
CASSLPTGTYEQYF
>TRBV4-2|.|TRBJ1-6|TRBD1
TGTGCCAGCAGCCAACAGGGGGCCGATTCACCCCTCCACTTT
CASSQQGADSPLHF
>TRBV7-3|.|TRBJ2-1|.
TGTGCCAGCAGCTCGAACGGAGGGACCTACAATGAGCAGTTCTTC
CASSSNGGTYNEQFF
>TRBV2|.|TRBJ1-5|TRBD1
TGTGCCAGCAGTGAGGAGGACAGGCAAATCAATCAGCCCCAGCATTTT
CASSEEDRQINQPQHF
>TRBV2|once|TRBJ2-3|TRBD2
TGTGCCAGCAGTGTAGCTAGCGGGGGCTGGGGCACAGATACGCAGTATTTT
CASSVASGGWGTDTQYF
>TRBV28|.|TRBJ1-5|.
TGTGCCAGCAGTATTACCAGGGGAGATAGCAATCAGCCCCAGCATTTT
CASSITRGDSNQPQHF
>TRBV5-1|.|TRBJ1-4|TRBD1
TGCGCCAGCAGCCCCCGGGACAGGGGTAATGAAAAACTGTTTTTT
CASSPRDRGNEKLFF
>TRBV19|.|TRBJ2-2|.
TGTGCCAGTAGTGAAGCTGGCGGGGAGCTGTTTTTT
CASSEAGGELFF
>TRBV21-1|.|TRBJ2-7|.
TGTGCCAGCAGCAGGGGCGGGGGGATGTACGAGCAGTACTTC
CASSRGGGMYEQYF
>TRBV11-1|.|TRBJ2-6|.
TGTGCCAGCAGCAGAGCAGGGACTGGGGCCAACGTCCTGACTTTC
CASSRAGTGANVLTF
>TRBV6-1|.|TRBJ1-1|.
TGTGCCAGCAGTGATTCCGGGGATCCGAAGACCACTGAAGCTTTCTTT
CASSDSGDPKTTEAFF